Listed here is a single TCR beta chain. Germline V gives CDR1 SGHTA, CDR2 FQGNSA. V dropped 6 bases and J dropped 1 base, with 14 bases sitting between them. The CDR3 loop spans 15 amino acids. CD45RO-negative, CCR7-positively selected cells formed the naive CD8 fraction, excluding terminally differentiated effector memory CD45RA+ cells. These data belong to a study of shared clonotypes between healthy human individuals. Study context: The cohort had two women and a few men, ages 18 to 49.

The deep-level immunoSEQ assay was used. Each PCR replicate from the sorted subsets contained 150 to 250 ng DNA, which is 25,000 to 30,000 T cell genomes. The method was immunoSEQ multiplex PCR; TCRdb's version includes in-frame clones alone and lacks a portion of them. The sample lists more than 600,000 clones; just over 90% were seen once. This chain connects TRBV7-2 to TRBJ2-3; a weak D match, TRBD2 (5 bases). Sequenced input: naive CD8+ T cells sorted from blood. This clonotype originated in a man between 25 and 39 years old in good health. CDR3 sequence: CASRWTVTGTDTQYF. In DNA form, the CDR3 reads TGTGCCAGCAGGTGGACTGTGACTGGCACAGATACGCAGTATTTT.